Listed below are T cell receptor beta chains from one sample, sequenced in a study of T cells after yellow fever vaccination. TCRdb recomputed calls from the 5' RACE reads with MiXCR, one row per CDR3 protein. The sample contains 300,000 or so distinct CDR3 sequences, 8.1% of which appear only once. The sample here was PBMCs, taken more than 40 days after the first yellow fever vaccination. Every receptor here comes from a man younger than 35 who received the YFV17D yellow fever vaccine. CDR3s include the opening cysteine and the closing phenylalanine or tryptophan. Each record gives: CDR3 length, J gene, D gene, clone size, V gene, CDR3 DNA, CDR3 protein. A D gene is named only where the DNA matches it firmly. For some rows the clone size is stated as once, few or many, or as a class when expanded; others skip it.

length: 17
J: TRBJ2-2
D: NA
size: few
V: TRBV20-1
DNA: TGCAGTGCTAGAGGCGGGACGGACCCCTTGAGCACCGGGGAGCTGTTTTTT
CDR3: CSARGGTDPLSTGELFF

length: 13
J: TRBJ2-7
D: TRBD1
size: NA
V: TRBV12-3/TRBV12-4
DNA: TGTGCCAGCAGACCGGGACAGACCTACGAGCAGTACTTC
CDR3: CASRPGQTYEQYF

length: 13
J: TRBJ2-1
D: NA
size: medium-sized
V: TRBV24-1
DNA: TGTGCCACCAGTGATCGTCTCTACAATGAGCAGTTCTTC
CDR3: CATSDRLYNEQFF

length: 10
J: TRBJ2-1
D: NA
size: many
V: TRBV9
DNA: TGTGCCAGCAGCGTAGGTGAGCAGTTCTTC
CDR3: CASSVGEQFF

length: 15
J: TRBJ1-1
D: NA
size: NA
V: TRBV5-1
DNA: TGCGCCAGCAGCCCGGGGGTTGGCAGGTTCGCTGAAGCTTTCTTT
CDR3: CASSPGVGRFAEAFF

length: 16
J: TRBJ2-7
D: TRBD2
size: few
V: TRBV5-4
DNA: TGTGCCAGCAGCTTGCCCAGCGGGGGCCCAACCTACGAGCAGTACTTC
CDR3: CASSLPSGGPTYEQYF

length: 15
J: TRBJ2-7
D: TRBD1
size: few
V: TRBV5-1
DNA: TGCGCCAGCAGCTCCCCTGGACAGGGGGGGGACGAGCAGTACTTC
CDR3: CASSSPGQGGDEQYF

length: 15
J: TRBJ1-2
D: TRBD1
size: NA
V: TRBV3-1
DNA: TGTGCCAGCAGCCGTACAGGGGGCGCGGACTATTGCTACACCTTC
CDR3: CASSRTGGADYCYTF

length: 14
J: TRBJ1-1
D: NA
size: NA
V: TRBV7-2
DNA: TGTGCCAGCAGCGTACAGGGTTTAAGCACTGAAGCTTTCTTT
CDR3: CASSVQGLSTEAFF

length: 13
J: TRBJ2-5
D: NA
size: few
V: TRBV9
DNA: TGTGCCAGCAGCGCGATGGGCCAAGAGACCCAGTACTTC
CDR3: CASSAMGQETQYF

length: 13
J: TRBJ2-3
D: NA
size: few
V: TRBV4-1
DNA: TGCGCCAGCAGCCAAGGGTCTCGGAATACGCAGTATTTT
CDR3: CASSQGSRNTQYF